Following are 29 T cell receptor beta chains from one sample sequenced in a study of cytomegalovirus exposure and HLA in healthy donors. Primers included in the PCR were 60 Vbeta and 13 Jbeta primers. Sequenced by immunoSEQ multiplex PCR; TCRdb stores in-frame clones only, minus some. The repertoire holds roughly 69,000 clones, around 73% seen once, with under 6.5% in the top ten. The sequencing input was PBMCs. These receptors all come from a man aged 50 to 60 in good health and CMV-seronegative.

This rearrangement joins TRBV2 to TRBJ2-3; tentative D call: TRBD2 (5 bases). This CDR3 has 12 residues. Per germline, CDR1 SNHLY and CDR2 FYNNEI. V shed 4 bases and J shed 6 bases, with 8 bases lying between them. CDR3 region: CASSASGDTQYF. The CDR3 DNA reads as TGTGCCAGCAGTGCCAGCGGCGATACGCAGTATTTT. Full variable domain (rest looked up from reference TRBV2 and TRBJ2-3): EPEVTQTPSHQVTQMGQEVILRCVPISNHLYFYWYRQILGQKVEFLVSFYNNEISEKSEIFDDQFSVERPDGSNFTLKIRSTKLEDSAMYFCASSASGDTQYFGPGTRLTVL.

The chain is built from TRBV5-1 and TRBJ2-1; 8 bases are a match to TRBD2. In germline, CDR1 is SGHRS, CDR2 YFSETQ. Trimming removed 4 bases from V and 13 bases from J; junction bases left unmatched: 25. The CDR3 is 18 amino acids. The CDR3 DNA follows: TGCGCCAGCAGCCCCGGTGGTAGCGGGGCCGGATCCAATGGTGTCCAGTTCTTC. It specifies CASSPGGSGAGSNGVQFF. The full variable domain, in which reference TRBV5-1 and TRBJ2-1 provide the parts outside the CDR3, is KAGVTQTPRYLIKTRGQQVTLSCSPISGHRSVSWYQQTPGQGLQFLFEYFSETQRNKGNFPGRFSGRQFSNSRSEMNVSTLELGDSALYLCASSPGGSGAGSNGVQFFGPGTRLTVL.

Comments on this clone: Other DNA sequences within the sample encode an identical CDR3. This sequence joins TRBV6-1 and TRBJ2-7; TRBD2 is a possible D gene (6 bases). The CDR3 is 14 residues long. The germline CDR1 and CDR2 sequences are MNHNS and SASEGT. The V and J ends lost 8 bases and 3 bases respectively, with 17 bases between them. DNA for the CDR3: TGTGCCAGCTTCGGGGGTAATGCAGGCTACGAGCAGTACTTC. Translated: CASFGGNAGYEQYF.

Points on this clone: One end of the junction is discordant with germline, which a read error may explain. The gene calls are TRBV6-1 and TRBJ2-7; tentative D call: TRBD1 (6 bases). The germline CDR1 and CDR2 sequences are MNHNS and SASEGT. The CDR3 spans 11 residues. The CDR3 nucleotides read TGTGCCAGCAGTGCTACAGGGAAGGGGGACTTC. Protein: CASSATGKGDF.

The chain joins TRBV5-1 to TRBJ1-2; TRBD1 is a possible D gene (6 bases). V lost 4 bases and J lost 2, with 21 bases in between. In germline, CDR1 is SGHRS, CDR2 YFSETQ. The CDR3 contains 17 residues. Here the CDR3 reads CASSLEPQGSGNYGYTF. The CDR3, as DNA: TGCGCCAGCAGCCTAGAACCACAGGGATCGGGGAACTATGGCTACACCTTC. Complete variable domain (other parts from reference TRBV5-1 and TRBJ1-2): KAGVTQTPRYLIKTRGQQVTLSCSPISGHRSVSWYQQTPGQGLQFLFEYFSETQRNKGNFPGRFSGRQFSNSRSEMNVSTLELGDSALYLCASSLEPQGSGNYGYTFGSGTRLTVV.

The chain uses TRBV5-1 and TRBJ2-5; D gene uncertain. Trimming removed 5 bases from V and 7 bases from J, with 24 bases in between. The CDR3 consists of 16 residues. From germline, CDR1 is SGHRS and CDR2 YFSETQ. The CDR3 DNA reads as TGCGCCAGCAGTTCCTTCTCTTACATGGCGAGGTCGACCCAGTACTTC. The encoded protein is CASSSFSYMARSTQYF.

V gene TRBV7-2 combines with J gene TRBJ2-7; 8 bases are a match to TRBD2. Looked up from germline, CDR1 is SGHTA and CDR2 is FQGNSA. J gave up 2 bases and V 1 base, and 4 bases lay outside the gene matches. This CDR3 is 15 amino acids long. The CDR3 bases are TGTGCCAGCAGCTTAGATCCGGGGGGGCCCTACGAGCAGTACTTC. Translating it yields CASSLDPGGPYEQYF.

CDR3 protein: CAWRAGTGGTGELFF. CDR3 sequence (DNA): TGTGCCTGGAGGGCCGGGACAGGGGGCACCGGGGAGCTGTTTTTT. This chain links TRBV30 with TRBJ2-2; 11 nucleotides align to TRBD1. The CDR3 consists of 15 residues. Germline V CDR1 and CDR2: GTSNPN, SVGIG (reference sequence). J was trimmed by 4 bases and V by 3 bases; bases with no gene match: 4.

This clone was counted once. The chain links TRBV6-4 to TRBJ2-3; D may be TRBD1 (5 bases). Germline lookup yields CDR1 MRHNA and CDR2 SNTAGT. With 6 bases removed from V and 3 bases from J, the gap between germline ends came to 13 bases. The length of the CDR3 is 14 residues. CDR3 sequence reads: CASRKGALTDTQYF. The DNA of the CDR3 is TGTGCCAGCAGGAAAGGGGCGTTGACAGATACGCAGTATTTT.

The V gene is TRBV10-3, the J gene TRBJ2-7, with 10 bases lining up with TRBD2. Losses at the gene ends were 1 base for V and 4 bases for J; bases not matched to a gene: 7. The germline V gene encodes CDR1 ENHRY and CDR2 SYGVKD. The CDR3 runs 16 residues. CDR3 bases: TGTGCCATCAGTGAGTTTAGGCTAGCGGGGGCTTACGAGCAGTACTTC. Protein product: CAISEFRLAGAYEQYF.

The J gene is TRBJ2-3, the V gene TRBV7-9; 7 bases align to TRBD2. In germline, CDR1 is SEHNR, CDR2 FQNEAQ (reference sequence). With 7 bases clipped from V and 8 bases from J, the junction kept 3 bases outside the gene matches. The CDR3 has 11 amino acids. CDR3 DNA sequence: TGTGCCAGCACCCCGGGGGGTACGCAGTATTTT. This codes for CASTPGGTQYF.

The chain recombines TRBV18 with TRBJ2-3; TRBD1 matches 7 bases. J was trimmed by 1 base and V by 4 bases; bases with no gene match: 11. CDR3 length equals 17 residues. CDR1 and CDR2 (germline): KGHSH, LQKENI. CDR3 nucleotide sequence: TGTGCCAGCTCACAACTCTATCGCGGACAGGGCACAGATACGCAGTATTTT. It codes for CASSQLYRGQGTDTQYF.

This clone was observed once. The chain uses TRBV15 and TRBJ1-2, with TRBD1 identical over 8 bases. Germline V CDR1 and CDR2: LNHNV, YYDKDF (reference sequence). After removal of 3 bases from V and 7 bases from J, the junction contained 10 bases not matched to a gene. The CDR3 covers 15 residues. The DNA for the CDR3 is TGTGCCACCAGCAGGCGGACAGGGACCACACTTGGCTACACCTTC. This sequence encodes CATSRRTGTTLGYTF. Supplemented by reference TRBV15 and TRBJ1-2, the full variable domain reads DAMVIQNPRYQVTQFGKPVTLSCSQTLNHNVMYWYQQKSSQAPKLLFHYYDKDFNNEADTPDNFQSRRPNTSFCFLDIRSPGLGDTAMYLCATSRRTGTTLGYTFGSGTRLTVV.

V and J are TRBV21-1 and TRBJ2-3; the D call of TRBD1 is as the table states it, not checked on the DNA. TRBV21-1 is classified as a pseudogene. The CDR3 spans 16 residues. CDR3 nucleotide sequence: TGTGCCAGCAGCAAAGTTACAGGGCTTAGCACAGATACGCAGTATTTT. This codes for CASSKVTGLSTDTQYF.

J is TRBJ2-1 and V is TRBV5-1, with unresolved D. This CDR3 has 13 residues. Trimming left V 1 base short and J 4 bases short, with 6 bases between. Germline assignment: CDR1 SGHRS and CDR2 YFSETQ. CDR3 residues: CASSLKLYNEQFF. The CDR3 DNA reads as TGCGCCAGCAGCTTGAAACTTTACAATGAGCAGTTCTTC.

The chain employs TRBV10-3 and TRBJ1-3; a possible D gene is TRBD1 (6 bases). The CDR3 consists of 13 residues. Trimming cost V 10 bases and J 2 bases, with 12 bases left between them. The V gene's germline CDR1 is ENHRY and CDR2 SYGVKD. This CDR3 reads CAKWDTTGNTIYF. Written as DNA, the CDR3 is TGTGCCAAGTGGGACACAACTGGAAACACCATATATTTT.

The V call is TRBV11-2, the J call TRBJ2-2; maybe TRBD2 (6 bases). Germline V gene lookup returns CDR1 SGHAT and CDR2 FQNNGV. Trimming stripped 5 bases from V and 0 bases from J, with 16 bases between. The CDR3 is made up of 17 amino acids. The CDR3 region is CASSPRLGAPNTGELFF. CDR3 DNA sequence: TGTGCCAGCAGCCCGCGACTAGGAGCCCCGAACACCGGGGAGCTGTTTTTT.

V usage is TRBV10-3 and J usage is TRBJ1-1; 8 bases are a match to TRBD1. The germline gives CDR1 ENHRY, CDR2 SYGVKD. This CDR3 has 14 amino acids. J lost 4 bases, V lost 3 bases, and 4 bases had no gene match. The DNA for the CDR3 is TGTGCCATCAGTGAATTCGACAGGGGCACTGAAGCTTTCTTT. Translation gives CAISEFDRGTEAFF.

V is TRBV11-3 and J is TRBJ2-5, with TRBD2 identical over 11 bases. The better agreement between TRBJ2-7 and the DNA end casts doubt on the J call. The CDR3 is 14 residues long. Germline V gene data show CDR1 as SGHNT and CDR2 as YENEEA. The CDR3 loop reads CASSLGLAADEQYF. DNA of the CDR3: TGTGCCAGCAGCTTGGGACTAGCGGCCGACGAGCAGTACTTC.

The chain employs TRBV10-3 and TRBJ2-7; a possible D gene is TRBD1 (6 bases). Between the trimmed V and J ends, which lost 2 bases and 0 bases, there was a span of 14 bases. This CDR3 has 16 residues. Germline CDR1 ENHRY, CDR2 SYGVKD. CDR3 DNA: TGTGCCATCAGTGAGAGAGGAGGCAGGGGCTCCTACGAGCAGTACTTC. It translates to CAISERGGRGSYEQYF.

The chain has TRBV9 and TRBJ1-1; D not certain. This CDR3 is built from 14 residues. CDR1 is SGDLS, CDR2 YYNGEE, per germline. Trimming stripped 0 bases from V and 0 bases from J, with 6 bases between. CDR3 amino acids: CASSVDGVNTEAFF. The CDR3 region has the DNA TGTGCCAGCAGCGTAGACGGGGTGAACACTGAAGCTTTCTTT.

The chain recombines TRBV15 with TRBJ1-2, with 7 bases aligning to TRBD1. V lost 1 base to trimming and J lost 10 bases; unmatched junction nucleotides: 9. The CDR3 spans 14 residues. Germline lookup yields CDR1 LNHNV and CDR2 YYDKDF (reference sequence). In nucleotides, the CDR3 is TGTGCCACCAGCAGAGGACGGGACAGCCCAATCTACACCTTC. The encoded protein is CATSRGRDSPIYTF.

This clone was detected only a few times. The chain links TRBV6-5 to TRBJ2-7; 12 bases are a match to TRBD1. Germline lookup yields CDR1 MNHEY and CDR2 SVGAGI. The CDR3 covers 13 residues. V lost 7 bases and J lost 6; bases outside the gene matches: 4. The chain's CDR3 is CASTGTGGVEQYF. The CDR3 DNA reads TGTGCCAGCACCGGGACAGGGGGCGTCGAGCAGTACTTC.

V and J are TRBV30 and TRBJ1-5, with D perhaps matching TRBD1 (5 bases). Trimming cost V 2 bases and J 4 bases, with 15 bases left between them. This CDR3 is 15 amino acids long. Germline V lookup: CDR1 GTSNPN, CDR2 SVGIG (reference sequence). In DNA form, the CDR3 reads TGTGCCTGGAGTCCCCACGGGGGGGGAAATCAGCCCCAGCATTTT. Translating gives CAWSPHGGGNQPQHF. Drawing the rest from reference TRBV30 and TRBJ1-5, the complete variable domain is SQTIHQWPATLVQPVGSPLSLECTVEGTSNPNLYWYRQAAGRGLQLLFYSVGIGQISSEVPQNLSASRPQDRQFILSSKKLLLSDSGFYLCAWSPHGGGNQPQHFGDGTRLSIL.

This chain connects TRBV2 to TRBJ1-1; 7 nucleotides agree with TRBD1. This CDR3 contains 14 residues. CDR1 and CDR2 (germline): SNHLY, FYNNEI. V shed 4 bases and J 3 bases; nucleotides not matched to a gene: 5. The CDR3 sequence is CASSVKQGDTEAFF. DNA of the CDR3: TGTGCCAGCAGTGTTAAGCAGGGGGACACTGAAGCTTTCTTT. The full variable domain, rest sourced from reference TRBV2 and TRBJ1-1, is EPEVTQTPSHQVTQMGQEVILRCVPISNHLYFYWYRQILGQKVEFLVSFYNNEISEKSEIFDDQFSVERPDGSNFTLKIRSTKLEDSAMYFCASSVKQGDTEAFFGQGTRLTVV.

The chain recombines TRBV2 with TRBJ2-3; D not resolved. Between the trimmed V and J ends, which lost 5 bases and 0 bases, there was a span of 6 bases. The CDR3 has 13 residues. Germline V gives CDR1 SNHLY, CDR2 FYNNEI. DNA for the CDR3: TGTGCCAGCAGTCTTACTAGCACAGATACGCAGTATTTT. The encoded protein is CASSLTSTDTQYF.

The rearrangement joins TRBV14 to TRBJ2-7; D is ambiguous. Germline CDR1 is SGHDN and CDR2 is FVKESK. The CDR3 runs 16 residues. Trimming stripped 4 bases from V and 0 bases from J, with 16 bases between. CDR3 protein: CASSPSPTELSYEQYF. The CDR3 DNA reads as TGTGCCAGCAGCCCCTCCCCGACGGAGCTCTCCTACGAGCAGTACTTC.

This chain joins TRBV9 and TRBJ2-2, with 7 bases aligning to TRBD2. Unmatched junction bases numbered 1, after V lost 0 bases and J lost 5 bases. Germline V gives CDR1 SGDLS, CDR2 YYNGEE. The CDR3 covers 14 residues. CDR3 nucleotides: TGTGCCAGCAGCGTAGGCGGGAGTACCGGGGAGCTGTTTTTT. Amino acids: CASSVGGSTGELFF.

CDR3 nucleotide sequence: TGTGCCAGTAACCCCTCGGGGTCCAATCAGCCCCAGCATTTT. Translated: CASNPSGSNQPQHF. The chain has TRBV19 and TRBJ1-5; D remains ambiguous. Between the trimmed V and J ends, which lost 7 bases and 3 bases, there was a span of 13 bases. The CDR3 length is 14 residues. The germline V gene has CDR1 LNHDA and CDR2 SQIVND (reference sequence).